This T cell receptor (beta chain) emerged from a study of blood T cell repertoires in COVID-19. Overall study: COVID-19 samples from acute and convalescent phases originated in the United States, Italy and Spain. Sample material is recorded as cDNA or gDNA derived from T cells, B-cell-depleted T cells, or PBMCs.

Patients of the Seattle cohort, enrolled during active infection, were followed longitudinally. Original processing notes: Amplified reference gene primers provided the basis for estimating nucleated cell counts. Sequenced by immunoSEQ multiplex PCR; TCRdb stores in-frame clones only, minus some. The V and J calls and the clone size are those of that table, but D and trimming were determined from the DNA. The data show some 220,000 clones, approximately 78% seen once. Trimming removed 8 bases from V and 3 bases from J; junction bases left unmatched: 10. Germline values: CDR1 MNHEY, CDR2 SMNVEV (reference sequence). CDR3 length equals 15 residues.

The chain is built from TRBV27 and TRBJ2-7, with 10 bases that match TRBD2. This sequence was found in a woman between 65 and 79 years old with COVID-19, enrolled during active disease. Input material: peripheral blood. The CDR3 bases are TGTGCCAGCGGCTGGGAGAGACTAGCGGGCTACGAGCAGTACTTC. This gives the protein CASGWERLAGYEQYF.